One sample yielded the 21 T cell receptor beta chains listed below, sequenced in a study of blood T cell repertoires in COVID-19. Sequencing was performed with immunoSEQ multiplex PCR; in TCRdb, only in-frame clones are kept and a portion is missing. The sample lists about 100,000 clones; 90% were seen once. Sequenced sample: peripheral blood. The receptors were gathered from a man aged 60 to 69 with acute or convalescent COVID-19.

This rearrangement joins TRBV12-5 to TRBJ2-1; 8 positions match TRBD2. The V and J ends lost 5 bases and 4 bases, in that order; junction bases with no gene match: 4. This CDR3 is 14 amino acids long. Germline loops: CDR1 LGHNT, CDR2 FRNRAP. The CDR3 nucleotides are TGTGCTAGTGGTCTACTAGCGGTTTACAATGAGCAGTTCTTC. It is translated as CASGLLAVYNEQFF.

CDR3 bases: TGTGCCAGCAGCGGTATAGCCGCAGATACGCAGTATTTT. This gives the protein CASSGIAADTQYF. This rearrangement joins TRBV11-2 to TRBJ2-3, with D unclear. CDR1 is SGHAT and CDR2 is FQNNGV in the germline V gene. The CDR3 extends over 13 amino acids. Trimming took 5 bases from V and 4 from J, leaving 10 bases between them. Combining the CDR3 with reference TRBV11-2 and TRBJ2-3 gives the whole variable domain EAGVAQSPRYKIIEKRQSVAFWCNPISGHATLYWYQQILGQGPKLLIQFQNNGVVDDSQLPKDRFSAERLKGVDSTLKIQPAKLEDSAVYLCASSGIAADTQYFGPGTRLTVL.

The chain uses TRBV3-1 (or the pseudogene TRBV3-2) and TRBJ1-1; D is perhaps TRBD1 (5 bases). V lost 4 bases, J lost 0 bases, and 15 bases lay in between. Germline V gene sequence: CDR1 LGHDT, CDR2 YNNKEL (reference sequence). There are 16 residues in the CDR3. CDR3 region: CASSPARVKLNTEAFF. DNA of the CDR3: TGTGCCAGCAGCCCAGCCAGGGTCAAGCTGAACACTGAAGCTTTCTTT.

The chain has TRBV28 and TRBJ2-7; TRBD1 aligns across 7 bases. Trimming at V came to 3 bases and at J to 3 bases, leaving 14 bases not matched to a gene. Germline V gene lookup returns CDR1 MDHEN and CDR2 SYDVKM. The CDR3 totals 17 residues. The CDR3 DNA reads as TGTGCCAGCAGTTTCCCCCGCCGGGACAGTATTTTCTACGAGCAGTACTTC. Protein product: CASSFPRRDSIFYEQYF.

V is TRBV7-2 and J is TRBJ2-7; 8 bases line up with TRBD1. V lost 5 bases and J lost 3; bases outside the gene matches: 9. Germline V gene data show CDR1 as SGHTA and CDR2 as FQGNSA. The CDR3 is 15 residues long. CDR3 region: CASSPSTGVGYEQYF. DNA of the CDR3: TGTGCCAGCAGCCCCTCGACAGGGGTAGGCTACGAGCAGTACTTC.

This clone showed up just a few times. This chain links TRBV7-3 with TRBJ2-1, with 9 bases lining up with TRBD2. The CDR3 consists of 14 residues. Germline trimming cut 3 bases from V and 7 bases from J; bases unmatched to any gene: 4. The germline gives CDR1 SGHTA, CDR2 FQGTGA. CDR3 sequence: CASSLAGGGNEQFF. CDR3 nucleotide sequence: TGTGCCAGCAGCTTGGCGGGAGGGGGAAATGAGCAGTTCTTC.

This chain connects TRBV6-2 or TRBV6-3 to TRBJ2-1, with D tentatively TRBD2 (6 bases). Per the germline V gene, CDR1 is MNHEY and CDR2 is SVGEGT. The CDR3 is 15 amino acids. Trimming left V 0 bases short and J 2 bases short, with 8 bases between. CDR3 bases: TGTGCCAGCAGTTACTCGCCTAGCGCCTACAATGAGCAGTTCTTC. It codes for CASSYSPSAYNEQFF.

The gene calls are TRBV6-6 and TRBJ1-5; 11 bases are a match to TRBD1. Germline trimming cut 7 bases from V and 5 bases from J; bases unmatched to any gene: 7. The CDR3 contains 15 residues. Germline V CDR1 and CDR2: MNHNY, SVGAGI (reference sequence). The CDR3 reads CASISGTGGHQPQHF. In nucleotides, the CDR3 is TGTGCCAGCATTTCGGGGACAGGGGGGCATCAGCCCCAGCATTTT.

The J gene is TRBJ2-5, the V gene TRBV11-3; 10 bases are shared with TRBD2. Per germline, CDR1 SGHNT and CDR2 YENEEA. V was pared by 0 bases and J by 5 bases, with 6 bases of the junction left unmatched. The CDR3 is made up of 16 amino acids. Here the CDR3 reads CASSLDGAGGGETQYF. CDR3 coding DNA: TGTGCCAGCAGCTTAGATGGAGCGGGAGGGGGTGAGACCCAGTACTTC.

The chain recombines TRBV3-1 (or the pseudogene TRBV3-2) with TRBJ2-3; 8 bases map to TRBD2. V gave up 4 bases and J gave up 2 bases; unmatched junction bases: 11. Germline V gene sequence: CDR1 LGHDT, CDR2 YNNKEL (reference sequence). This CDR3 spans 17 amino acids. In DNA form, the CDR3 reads TGTGCCAGCAGCCCCAAGGCGGGAGCGGGGGTCACAGATACGCAGTATTTT. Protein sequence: CASSPKAGAGVTDTQYF.

The CDR3 DNA follows: TGTGCTAGTGTTCCGGACAAGGGAAAACTGTTTTTT. Translating gives CASVPDKGKLFF. This chain joins TRBV12-5 and TRBJ1-4, with a possible D match to TRBD1 (5 bases). Trimming left V 7 bases short and J 10 bases short, with 13 bases between. The germline CDR1 and CDR2 sequences are LGHNT and FRNRAP. The CDR3 extends over 12 amino acids.

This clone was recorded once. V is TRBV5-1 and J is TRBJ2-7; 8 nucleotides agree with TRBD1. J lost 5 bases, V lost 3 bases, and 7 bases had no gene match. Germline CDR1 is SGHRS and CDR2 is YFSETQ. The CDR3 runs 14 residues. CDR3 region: CASSSAGQVHEQYF. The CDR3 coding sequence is TGCGCCAGCAGCTCCGCGGGACAGGTCCACGAGCAGTACTTC.

The CDR3, as DNA: TGTGCCAGCAGCGTAGGGGCAGGGGAGGGTACCGGGGAGCTGTTTTTT. Encoded protein: CASSVGAGEGTGELFF. The V call is TRBV9, the J call TRBJ2-2; D possibly corresponds to TRBD2 (7 bases). Germline CDR1 and CDR2: SGDLS and YYNGEE. The CDR3 extends over 16 amino acids. Trimming left V 0 bases short and J 5 bases short, with 14 bases between.

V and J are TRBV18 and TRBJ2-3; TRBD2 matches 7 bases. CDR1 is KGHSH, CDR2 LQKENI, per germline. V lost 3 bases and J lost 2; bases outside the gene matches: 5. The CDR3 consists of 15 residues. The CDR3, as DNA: TGTGCCAGCTCACCGTCTAGCGGAGCCACAGATACGCAGTATTTT. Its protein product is CASSPSSGATDTQYF.

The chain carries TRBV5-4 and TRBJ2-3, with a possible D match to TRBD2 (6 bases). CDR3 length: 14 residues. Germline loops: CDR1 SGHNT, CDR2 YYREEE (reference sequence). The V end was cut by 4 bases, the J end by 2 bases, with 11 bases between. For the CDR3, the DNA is TGTGCCAGCAGCGGCGGCGGGAACACAGATACGCAGTATTTT. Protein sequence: CASSGGGNTDTQYF.

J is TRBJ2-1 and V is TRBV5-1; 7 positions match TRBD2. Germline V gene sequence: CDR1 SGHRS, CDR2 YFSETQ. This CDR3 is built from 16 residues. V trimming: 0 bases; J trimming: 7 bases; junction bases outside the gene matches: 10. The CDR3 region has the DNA TGCGCCAGCAGCTTGGGTTGGCGGGAGTGGGAAAATGAGCAGTTCTTC. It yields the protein CASSLGWREWENEQFF. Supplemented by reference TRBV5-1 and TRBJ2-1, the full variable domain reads KAGVTQTPRYLIKTRGQQVTLSCSPISGHRSVSWYQQTPGQGLQFLFEYFSETQRNKGNFPGRFSGRQFSNSRSEMNVSTLELGDSALYLCASSLGWREWENEQFFGPGTRLTVL.

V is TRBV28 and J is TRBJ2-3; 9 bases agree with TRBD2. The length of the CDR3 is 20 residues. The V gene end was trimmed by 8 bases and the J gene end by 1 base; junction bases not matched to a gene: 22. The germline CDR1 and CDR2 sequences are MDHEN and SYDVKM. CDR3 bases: TGTGCCAGCGATGCTAGCGGGATTCCCATCAGGGACAAAGGCACAGATACGCAGTATTTT. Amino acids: CASDASGIPIRDKGTDTQYF.

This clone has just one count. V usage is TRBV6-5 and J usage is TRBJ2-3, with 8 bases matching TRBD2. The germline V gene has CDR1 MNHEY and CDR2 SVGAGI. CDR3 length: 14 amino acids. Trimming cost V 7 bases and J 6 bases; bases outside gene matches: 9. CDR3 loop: CASIPSGGGDTQYF. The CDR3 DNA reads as TGTGCCAGCATCCCCTCCGGGGGGGGCGATACGCAGTATTTT.

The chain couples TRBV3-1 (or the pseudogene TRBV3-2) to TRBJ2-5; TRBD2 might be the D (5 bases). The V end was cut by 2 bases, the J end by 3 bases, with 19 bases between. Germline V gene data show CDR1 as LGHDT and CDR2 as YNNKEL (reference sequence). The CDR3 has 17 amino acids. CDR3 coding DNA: TGTGCCAGCAGCCAAAGGGTGGGGAGTCGGTTGAAAGAGACCCAGTACTTC. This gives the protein CASSQRVGSRLKETQYF.

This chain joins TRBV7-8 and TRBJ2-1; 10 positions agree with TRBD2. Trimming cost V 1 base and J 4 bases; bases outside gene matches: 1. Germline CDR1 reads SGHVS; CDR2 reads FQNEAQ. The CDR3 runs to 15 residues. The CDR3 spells CASSLELAGYNEQFF. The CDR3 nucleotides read TGTGCCAGCAGCTTAGAACTAGCGGGGTACAATGAGCAGTTCTTC.

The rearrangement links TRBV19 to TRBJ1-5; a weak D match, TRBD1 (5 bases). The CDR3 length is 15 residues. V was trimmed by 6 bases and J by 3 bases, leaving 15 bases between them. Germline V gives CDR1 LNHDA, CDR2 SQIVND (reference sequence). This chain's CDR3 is CASSPGAGINQPQHF. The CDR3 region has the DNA TGTGCCAGTAGCCCTGGGGCAGGGATCAATCAGCCCCAGCATTTT.